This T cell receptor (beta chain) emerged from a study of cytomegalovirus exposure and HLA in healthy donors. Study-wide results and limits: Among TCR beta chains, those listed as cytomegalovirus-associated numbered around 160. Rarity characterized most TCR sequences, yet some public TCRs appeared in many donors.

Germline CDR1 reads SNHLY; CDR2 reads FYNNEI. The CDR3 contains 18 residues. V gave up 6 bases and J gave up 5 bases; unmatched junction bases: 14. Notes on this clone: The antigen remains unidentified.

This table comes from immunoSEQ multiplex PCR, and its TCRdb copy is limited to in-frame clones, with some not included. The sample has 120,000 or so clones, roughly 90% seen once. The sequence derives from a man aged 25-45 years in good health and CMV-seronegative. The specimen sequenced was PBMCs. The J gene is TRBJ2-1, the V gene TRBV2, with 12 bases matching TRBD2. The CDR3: CASSGGLAGGPYHNEQFF. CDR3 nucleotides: TGTGCCAGCAGCGGGGGGCTAGCGGGAGGGCCGTATCACAATGAGCAGTTCTTC.